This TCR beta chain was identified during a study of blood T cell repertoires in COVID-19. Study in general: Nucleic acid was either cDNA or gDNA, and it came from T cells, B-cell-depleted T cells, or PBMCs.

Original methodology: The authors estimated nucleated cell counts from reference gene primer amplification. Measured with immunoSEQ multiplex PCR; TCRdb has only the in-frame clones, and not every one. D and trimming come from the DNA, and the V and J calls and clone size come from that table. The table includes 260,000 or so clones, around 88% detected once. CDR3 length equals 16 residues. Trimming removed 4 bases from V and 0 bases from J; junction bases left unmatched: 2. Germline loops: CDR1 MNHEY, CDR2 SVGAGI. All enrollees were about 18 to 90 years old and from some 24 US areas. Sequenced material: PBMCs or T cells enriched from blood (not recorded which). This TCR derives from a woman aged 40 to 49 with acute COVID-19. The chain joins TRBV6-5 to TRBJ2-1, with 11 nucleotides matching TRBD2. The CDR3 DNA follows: TGTGCCAGCAGTTCGACTAGCGGGAACTCCTACAATGAGCAGTTCTTC. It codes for CASSSTSGNSYNEQFF.